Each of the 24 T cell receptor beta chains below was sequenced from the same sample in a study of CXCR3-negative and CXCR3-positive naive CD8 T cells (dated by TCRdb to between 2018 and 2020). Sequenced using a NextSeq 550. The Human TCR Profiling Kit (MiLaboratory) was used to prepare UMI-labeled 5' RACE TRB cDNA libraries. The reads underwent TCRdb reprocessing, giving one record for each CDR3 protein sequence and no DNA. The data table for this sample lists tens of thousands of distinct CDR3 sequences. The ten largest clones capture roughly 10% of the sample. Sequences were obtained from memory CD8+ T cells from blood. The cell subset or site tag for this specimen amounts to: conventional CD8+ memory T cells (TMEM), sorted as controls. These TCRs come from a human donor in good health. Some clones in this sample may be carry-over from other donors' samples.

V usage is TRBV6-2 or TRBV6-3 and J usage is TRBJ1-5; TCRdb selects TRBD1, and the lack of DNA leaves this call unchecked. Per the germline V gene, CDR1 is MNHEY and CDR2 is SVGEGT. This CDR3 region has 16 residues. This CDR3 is CASSYGTTGGNQPQHF.

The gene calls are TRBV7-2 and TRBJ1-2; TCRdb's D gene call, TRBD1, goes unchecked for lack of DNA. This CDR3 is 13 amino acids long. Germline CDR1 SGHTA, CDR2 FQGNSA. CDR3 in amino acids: CASSLEGGDGYTF.

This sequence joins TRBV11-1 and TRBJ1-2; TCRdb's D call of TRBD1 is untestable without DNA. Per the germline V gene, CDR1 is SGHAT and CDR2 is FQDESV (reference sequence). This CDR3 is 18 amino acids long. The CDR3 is CASSIVPGQGSALYGYTF.

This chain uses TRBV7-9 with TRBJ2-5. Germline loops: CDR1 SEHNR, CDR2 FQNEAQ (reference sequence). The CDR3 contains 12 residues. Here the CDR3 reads CASSRIQETQYF.

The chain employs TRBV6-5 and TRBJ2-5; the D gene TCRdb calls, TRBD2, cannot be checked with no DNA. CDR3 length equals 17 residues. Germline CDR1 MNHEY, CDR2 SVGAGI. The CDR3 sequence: CASSYSKGVKGGETQYF.

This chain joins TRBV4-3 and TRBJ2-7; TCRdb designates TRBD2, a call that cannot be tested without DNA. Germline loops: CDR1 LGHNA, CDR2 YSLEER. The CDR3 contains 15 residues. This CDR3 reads CASSLGTSGAYEQYF.

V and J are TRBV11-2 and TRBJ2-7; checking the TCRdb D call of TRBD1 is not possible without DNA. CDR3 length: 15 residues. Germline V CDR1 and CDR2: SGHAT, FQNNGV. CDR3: CASSYSRDSFYEQYF.

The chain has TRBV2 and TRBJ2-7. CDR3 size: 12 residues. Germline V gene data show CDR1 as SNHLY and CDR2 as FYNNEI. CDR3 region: CASSAGVHEQYF.

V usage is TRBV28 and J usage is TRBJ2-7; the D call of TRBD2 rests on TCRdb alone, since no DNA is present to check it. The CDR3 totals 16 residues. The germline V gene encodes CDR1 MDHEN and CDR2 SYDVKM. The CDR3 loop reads CASKRVPSGSSYEQYF.

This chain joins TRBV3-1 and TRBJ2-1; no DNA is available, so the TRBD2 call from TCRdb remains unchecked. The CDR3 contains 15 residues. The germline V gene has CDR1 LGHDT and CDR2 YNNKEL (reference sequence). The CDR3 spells CASSQQRGAYNEQFF.

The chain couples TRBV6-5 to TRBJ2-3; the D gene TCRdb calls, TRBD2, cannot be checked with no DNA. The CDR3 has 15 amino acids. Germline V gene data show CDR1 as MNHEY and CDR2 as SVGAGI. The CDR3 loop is CASSKTSGSLDTQYF.

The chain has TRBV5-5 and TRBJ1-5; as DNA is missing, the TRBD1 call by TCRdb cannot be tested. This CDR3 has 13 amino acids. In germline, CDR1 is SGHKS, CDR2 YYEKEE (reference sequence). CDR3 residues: CASSLSGGQPQHF.

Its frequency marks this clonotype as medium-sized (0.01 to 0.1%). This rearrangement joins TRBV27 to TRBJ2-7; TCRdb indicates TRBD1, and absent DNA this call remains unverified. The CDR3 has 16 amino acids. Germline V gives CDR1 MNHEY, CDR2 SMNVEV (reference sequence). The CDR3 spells CASSLRTGGMSYEQYF.

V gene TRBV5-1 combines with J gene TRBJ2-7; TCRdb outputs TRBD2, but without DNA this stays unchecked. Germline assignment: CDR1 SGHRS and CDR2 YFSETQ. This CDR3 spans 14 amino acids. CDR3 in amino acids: CASSWGLATYEQYF.

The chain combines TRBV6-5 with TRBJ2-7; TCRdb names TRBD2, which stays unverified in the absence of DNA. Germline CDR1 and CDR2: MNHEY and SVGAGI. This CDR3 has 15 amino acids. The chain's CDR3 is CASTQGPLPLHEQYF.

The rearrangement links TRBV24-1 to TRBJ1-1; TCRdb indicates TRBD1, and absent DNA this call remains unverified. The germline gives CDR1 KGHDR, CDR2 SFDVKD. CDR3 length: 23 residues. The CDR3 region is CATSVSSHRIRTGSKRRNTEAFF.

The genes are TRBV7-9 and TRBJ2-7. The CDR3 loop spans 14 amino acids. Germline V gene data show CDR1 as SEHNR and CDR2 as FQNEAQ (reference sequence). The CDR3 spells CASSLTGSSYEQYF.

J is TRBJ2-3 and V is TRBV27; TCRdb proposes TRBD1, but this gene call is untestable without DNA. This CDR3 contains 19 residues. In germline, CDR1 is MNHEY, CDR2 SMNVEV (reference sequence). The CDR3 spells CASSYKKLRVEVSPDTQCF.

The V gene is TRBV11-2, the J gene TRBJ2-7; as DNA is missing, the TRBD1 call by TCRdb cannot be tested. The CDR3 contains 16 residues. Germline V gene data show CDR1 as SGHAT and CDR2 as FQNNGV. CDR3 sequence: CASSDLSGEYFYEQYF.

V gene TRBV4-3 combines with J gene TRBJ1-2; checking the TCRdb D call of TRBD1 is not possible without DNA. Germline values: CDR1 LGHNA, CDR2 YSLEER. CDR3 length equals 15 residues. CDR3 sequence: CASSQENRGSDGYTF.

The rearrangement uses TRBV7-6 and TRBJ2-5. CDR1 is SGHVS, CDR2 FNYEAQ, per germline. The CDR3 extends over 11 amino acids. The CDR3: CASSLDETQYF.

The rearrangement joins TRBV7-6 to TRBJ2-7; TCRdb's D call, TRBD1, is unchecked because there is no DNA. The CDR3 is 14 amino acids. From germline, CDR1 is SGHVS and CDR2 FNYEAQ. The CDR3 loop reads CASSPRDRTHEQYF.

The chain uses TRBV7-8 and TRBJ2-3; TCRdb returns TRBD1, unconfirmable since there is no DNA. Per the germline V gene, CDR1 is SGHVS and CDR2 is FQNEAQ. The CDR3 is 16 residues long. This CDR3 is CASSLTRGLSTDTQYF.

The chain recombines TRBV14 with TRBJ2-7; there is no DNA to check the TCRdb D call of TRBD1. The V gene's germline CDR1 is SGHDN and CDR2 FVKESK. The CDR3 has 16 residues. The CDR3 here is CASSPLGTGTREQQYF. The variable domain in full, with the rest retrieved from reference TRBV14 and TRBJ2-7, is EAGVTQFPSHSVIEKGQTVTLRCDPISGHDNLYWYRRVMGKEIKFLLHFVKESKQDESGMPNNRFLAERTGGTYSTLKVQPAELEDSGVYFCASSPLGTGTREQQYFGPGTRLTVT.